This TCR beta chain was obtained from a study of T cell repertoires in cytomegalovirus infection. Findings of the study overall: Cumulated frequencies of public TCR beta families served to identify carriers of CMV plus the relevant HLA.

TCRdb re-called the reads through MiXCR, storing one row per CDR3 protein. The repertoire has 110,000 to 150,000 distinct CDR3 sequences, 32% of them found once; the top ten carry around 50%. The CDR3 has 14 amino acids. Trimming stripped 4 bases from V and 7 bases from J, with 17 bases between. CDR1 DFQATT and CDR2 SNEGSKA come from the germline V gene (reference sequence). With respect to this clonotype: Its antigen is currently unknown.

The clonotype originates from a human donor in good health (CMV status not recorded). Some clones in this sample may be carry-over from other donors' samples. The input for sequencing was CD8+ T cells from cultured PBMCs, taken from culture after CMV antigen stimulation. The chain combines TRBV20-1 with TRBJ2-4; the D gene is possibly TRBD1 (5 bases). CDR3 in DNA: TGCAGTGCTACCCAATCAGGGCTACCCAACATTCAGTACTTC. Translated: CSATQSGLPNIQYF.